These T cell receptor beta chains were read from a single sample in a study of T cell repertoires in aging, cancer and after chemotherapy. From the multiplex PCR reads, TCRdb called clonotypes with MiXCR, one entry per CDR3 protein. Of roughly 15,000 distinct CDR3 sequences in the sample, 50% were seen once. The sample consisted of blood. These receptors were taken from a human donor in good health. The CDR3 runs from the conserved cysteine through the conserved F or W. Each record gives: V gene, J gene, clone size, D gene, CDR3 DNA, CDR3 protein. A D gene is named only where the DNA matches it firmly. Some rows have no size entry. The others give once, few or many, or a class for an expanded clone.

V gene: TRBV10-3; J gene: TRBJ2-5; clone size: NA; D gene: TRBD2; CDR3 DNA: TGTGCCACCAGCCCGACTAGCGGGACGTACCAAGAGACCCAGTACTTC; CDR3 protein: CATSPTSGTYQETQYF
V gene: TRBV29-1; J gene: TRBJ2-1; clone size: medium-sized; D gene: NA; CDR3 DNA: TGCAGCGTTGATGGCAAGGGTATTGAAAATGAGCAGTTCTTC; CDR3 protein: CSVDGKGIENEQFF
V gene: TRBV19; J gene: TRBJ2-5; clone size: NA; D gene: TRBD2; CDR3 DNA: TGTGCCAGCACCAGCGGGAGGGTTGATGAGACCCAGTACTTC; CDR3 protein: CASTSGRVDETQYF
V gene: TRBV27; J gene: TRBJ2-3; clone size: NA; D gene: NA; CDR3 DNA: TGTGCCAGCAGTTGCCGGCCCGGAGATACGCAGTATTTT; CDR3 protein: CASSCRPGDTQYF
V gene: TRBV6-1; J gene: TRBJ2-7; clone size: NA; D gene: TRBD1; CDR3 DNA: TGTGCCACCCTCGGCCCCGGACAGGGCTACGAGCAGTACTTC; CDR3 protein: CATLGPGQGYEQYF
V gene: TRBV7-2; J gene: TRBJ2-7; clone size: few; D gene: TRBD1; CDR3 DNA: TGTGCCAGCAGCTCAGGACAGGGGAGGTATTACGAGCAGTACTTC; CDR3 protein: CASSSGQGRYYEQYF
V gene: TRBV24-1; J gene: TRBJ2-3; clone size: NA; D gene: TRBD1; CDR3 DNA: TGTGCCACCAGTGATTTGGGACAGGGCACAGATACGCAGTATTTT; CDR3 protein: CATSDLGQGTDTQYF
V gene: TRBV29-1; J gene: TRBJ2-1; clone size: NA; D gene: TRBD2; CDR3 DNA: TGCAGCGTTGAAGAAGAAGCGGGAGGGCGACTGCATCTCTTC; CDR3 protein: CSVEEEAGGRLHLF
V gene: TRBV6-5; J gene: TRBJ1-6; clone size: NA; D gene: TRBD1; CDR3 DNA: TGTGCCAGCAGCAGGACAGGCCGTTCACCCCTCCACTTT; CDR3 protein: CASSRTGRSPLHF
V gene: TRBV30; J gene: TRBJ1-1; clone size: NA; D gene: NA; CDR3 DNA: TGTGCCTGGAGTGTAGTGGGAGGGGCTGAAGCTTTCTTT; CDR3 protein: CAWSVVGGAEAFF
V gene: TRBV19; J gene: TRBJ2-2; clone size: NA; D gene: NA; CDR3 DNA: TGTGCCAATCCAGGGGAGGAGGACGGGGAGCTGTTTTTT; CDR3 protein: CANPGEEDGELFF
V gene: TRBV29-1; J gene: TRBJ1-1; clone size: few; D gene: NA; CDR3 DNA: TGCAGCGTTGATGGGAGGGGACCTGAAGCTTTCTTT; CDR3 protein: CSVDGRGPEAFF
V gene: TRBV30; J gene: TRBJ2-1; clone size: NA; D gene: TRBD1; CDR3 DNA: TGTGCCTGGCGACAGGGGGAAAGCTCCTACAATGAGCAGTTCTTC; CDR3 protein: CAWRQGESSYNEQFF
V gene: TRBV27; J gene: TRBJ2-7; clone size: NA; D gene: NA; CDR3 DNA: TGTGCCAGCCGCCGGGGTCAGGCCTACGAGCAGTACTTC; CDR3 protein: CASRRGQAYEQYF
V gene: TRBV27; J gene: TRBJ2-7; clone size: NA; D gene: NA; CDR3 DNA: TGTGCCAGCAGCCCCAACCGGGACAACCCCTTGGGGCAGTACTTC; CDR3 protein: CASSPNRDNPLGQYF
V gene: TRBV19; J gene: TRBJ1-4; clone size: NA; D gene: NA; CDR3 DNA: TGTGCCAGTAGTATCGGACAGAGCGGAGAAAAACTGTTTTTT; CDR3 protein: CASSIGQSGEKLFF
V gene: TRBV27; J gene: TRBJ1-2; clone size: few; D gene: NA; CDR3 DNA: TGTGCCAGCAGTTTAAACAGGGTCACTGGCTACACCTTC; CDR3 protein: CASSLNRVTGYTF
V gene: TRBV21-1; J gene: TRBJ2-3; clone size: few; D gene: NA; CDR3 DNA: TGTGCCAGCAGCAAGGGACAGGGCACAGATACGCAGTATTTT; CDR3 protein: CASSKGQGTDTQYF
V gene: TRBV12-3/TRBV12-4; J gene: TRBJ2-1; clone size: NA; D gene: TRBD2; CDR3 DNA: TGTGCCAGCAGTCTAGGACTAGCTCCCTACAATGAGCAGTTCTTC; CDR3 protein: CASSLGLAPYNEQFF
V gene: TRBV5-4; J gene: TRBJ1-6; clone size: few; D gene: TRBD1; CDR3 DNA: TGTGCCAGCAGCTTGGGACAGGGCAATTCACCCCTCCACTTT; CDR3 protein: CASSLGQGNSPLHF
V gene: TRBV5-4; J gene: TRBJ2-1; clone size: NA; D gene: TRBD2; CDR3 DNA: TGTGCCAGCACCTTCCCTAGCGGGAGGGTCGATGAGCAGTTCTTC; CDR3 protein: CASTFPSGRVDEQFF
V gene: TRBV6-6; J gene: TRBJ1-4; clone size: few; D gene: NA; CDR3 DNA: TGTGCCAGCAGGGACGGTTTAAATGAAAAACTGTTTTTT; CDR3 protein: CASRDGLNEKLFF
V gene: TRBV5-5; J gene: TRBJ2-3; clone size: NA; D gene: NA; CDR3 DNA: TGTGCCAGCAGCCGATCAGGGAGCACAGATACGCAGTATTTT; CDR3 protein: CASSRSGSTDTQYF
V gene: TRBV6-1; J gene: TRBJ2-3; clone size: NA; D gene: TRBD2; CDR3 DNA: TGTGCCGTTGGTCGGTCTAGCGGGATCACAGATACGCAGTATTTT; CDR3 protein: CAVGRSSGITDTQYF
V gene: TRBV7-2; J gene: TRBJ2-7; clone size: NA; D gene: TRBD1; CDR3 DNA: TGTGCCAGCAGCTTAAGGGACAGGAGCTCCTACGAGCAGTACTTC; CDR3 protein: CASSLRDRSSYEQYF
V gene: TRBV18; J gene: TRBJ2-5; clone size: NA; D gene: NA; CDR3 DNA: TGTGCCAGCTCACCAGGAACTAAAGAGACCCAGTACTTC; CDR3 protein: CASSPGTKETQYF
V gene: TRBV27; J gene: TRBJ2-3; clone size: NA; D gene: TRBD2; CDR3 DNA: TGTGCCAGCAGTCCCGGGACTAGCGTGGGAGATACGCAGTATTTT; CDR3 protein: CASSPGTSVGDTQYF
V gene: TRBV30; J gene: TRBJ1-4; clone size: few; D gene: NA; CDR3 DNA: TGTGCCTGGAGTGTCGGGGGTGAAAAACTGTTTTTT; CDR3 protein: CAWSVGGEKLFF
V gene: TRBV5-6; J gene: TRBJ2-7; clone size: NA; D gene: NA; CDR3 DNA: TGTGCCAGCAGCGACGACAGTGCCTACGAGCAGTACTTC; CDR3 protein: CASSDDSAYEQYF
V gene: TRBV6-1; J gene: TRBJ2-7; clone size: few; D gene: TRBD1; CDR3 DNA: TGTGCCAGCAGCTTAACCGGGACAGGCACCTACGAGCAGTACTTC; CDR3 protein: CASSLTGTGTYEQYF
V gene: TRBV19; J gene: TRBJ2-6; clone size: NA; D gene: NA; CDR3 DNA: TGTGCCAGTAGTATGACAGGAGGGGCCAACGTCCTGACTTTC; CDR3 protein: CASSMTGGANVLTF
V gene: TRBV7-9; J gene: TRBJ2-1; clone size: NA; D gene: NA; CDR3 DNA: TGTGCCAGCAGCTTAGCAGGGGACAATGAGCAGTTCTTC; CDR3 protein: CASSLAGDNEQFF
V gene: TRBV7-2; J gene: TRBJ2-7; clone size: NA; D gene: TRBD2; CDR3 DNA: TGTGCCAGCAGCCCTATAGCGGGAGGGGCCTACGAGCAGTACTTC; CDR3 protein: CASSPIAGGAYEQYF
V gene: TRBV14; J gene: TRBJ2-5; clone size: NA; D gene: TRBD2; CDR3 DNA: TGTGCCAGCAGCCAAGGAGGCGGGGGTGTGACCCAGTACTTC; CDR3 protein: CASSQGGGGVTQYF
V gene: TRBV19; J gene: TRBJ2-5; clone size: NA; D gene: NA; CDR3 DNA: TGTGCCAGTACTACAGGCTTGCAAGGGGAGACCCAGTACTTC; CDR3 protein: CASTTGLQGETQYF
V gene: TRBV6-5; J gene: TRBJ2-7; clone size: NA; D gene: NA; CDR3 DNA: TGTGCCAGCAGTTACTCGTTTGCCAGCTCCTACGAGCAGTACTTC; CDR3 protein: CASSYSFASSYEQYF
V gene: TRBV6-5; J gene: TRBJ2-5; clone size: NA; D gene: NA; CDR3 DNA: TGTGCCAGCAGTTACTCTGGGGCCGAGAGGCAAGAAGAGACCCAGTACTTC; CDR3 protein: CASSYSGAERQEETQYF
V gene: TRBV6-2/TRBV6-3; J gene: TRBJ2-7; clone size: NA; D gene: NA; CDR3 DNA: TGTGCCAGCAGTTATGTGGGGAACACCTACGAGCAGTACTTC; CDR3 protein: CASSYVGNTYEQYF
V gene: TRBV19; J gene: TRBJ1-5; clone size: few; D gene: NA; CDR3 DNA: TGTGCCAGTACGAGACAATACAATCAGCCCCAGCATTTT; CDR3 protein: CASTRQYNQPQHF
V gene: TRBV27; J gene: TRBJ2-7; clone size: NA; D gene: NA; CDR3 DNA: TGTGCCAGCAGTTTAAAATCATATCAGGGGGAGCAGTACTTC; CDR3 protein: CASSLKSYQGEQYF
V gene: TRBV19; J gene: TRBJ1-1; clone size: few; D gene: NA; CDR3 DNA: TGTGCCAGTAGCCCGACAAGAGGGGGAACTGAAGCTTTCTTT; CDR3 protein: CASSPTRGGTEAFF
V gene: TRBV6-1; J gene: TRBJ2-7; clone size: NA; D gene: NA; CDR3 DNA: TGTGCCAGCAGTGAAGCTATGGCAGTTCTCTCCTACGAGCAGTACTTC; CDR3 protein: CASSEAMAVLSYEQYF
V gene: TRBV5-1; J gene: TRBJ2-1; clone size: once; D gene: TRBD1; CDR3 DNA: TGCGCCAGCAGCTACGGGACAGGGTCCTACAATGAGCAGTTCTTC; CDR3 protein: CASSYGTGSYNEQFF
V gene: TRBV4-2; J gene: TRBJ1-4; clone size: NA; D gene: NA; CDR3 DNA: TGCGCCAGCAGTATTGCTGGCAGCAATGAAAAACTGTTTTTT; CDR3 protein: CASSIAGSNEKLFF